This TCR beta chain comes out of a study of T cells in Graves' hyperthyroidism and ophthalmopathy. Study in general: Peripheral blood samples were taken at initial diagnosis, prior to any treatment.

The CDR3 has 13 residues. Between the trimmed V and J ends, which lost 4 bases and 11 bases, there was a span of 15 bases. Germline assignment: CDR1 SGHVS and CDR2 FQNEAQ. Template material for amplifying TCR beta CDR3 regions consisted of RNA transcripts. The HTBI primer set was used in a first-round RT-PCR of the TCR CDR3. From the multiplex PCR reads, TCRdb called clonotypes with MiXCR, one entry per CDR3 protein. The sample has about 640,000 distinct CDR3 sequences; roughly 20% are singletons. The sample was blood. V usage is TRBV7-8 and J usage is TRBJ2-1; D is perhaps TRBD2 (6 bases). The sequence derives from a man aged 30 to 39 with Graves' ophthalmopathy. Written as DNA, the CDR3 is TGTGCCAGCAGCTCCCCCGGGACTCGTAAGCAGTTCTTC. This encodes CASSSPGTRKQFF.